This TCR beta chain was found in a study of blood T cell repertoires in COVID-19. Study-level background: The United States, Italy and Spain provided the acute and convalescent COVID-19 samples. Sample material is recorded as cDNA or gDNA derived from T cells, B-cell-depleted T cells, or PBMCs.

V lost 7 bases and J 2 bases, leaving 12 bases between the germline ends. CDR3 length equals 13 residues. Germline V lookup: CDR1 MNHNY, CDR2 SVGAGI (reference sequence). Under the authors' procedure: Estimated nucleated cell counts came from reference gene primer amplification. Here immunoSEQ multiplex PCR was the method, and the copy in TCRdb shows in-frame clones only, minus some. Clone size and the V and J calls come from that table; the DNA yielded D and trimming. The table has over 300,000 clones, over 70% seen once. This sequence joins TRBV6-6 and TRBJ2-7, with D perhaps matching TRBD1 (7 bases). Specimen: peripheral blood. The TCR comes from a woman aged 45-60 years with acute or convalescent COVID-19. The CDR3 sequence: CASKGGQTYEQYV. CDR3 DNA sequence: TGTGCCAGCAAGGGGGGACAGACCTACGAGCAGTACGTC.